These 5 T cell receptor beta chains share one sample of origin, sequenced in a study of identical twins. TCRdb analysed the 5' RACE reads with MiXCR anew, one entry per CDR3 protein. The table includes about 260,000 distinct CDR3 sequences, roughly 7% detected once. These same data were also listed under a study on yellow fever vaccine responses in identical twins.

What was sequenced was memory (CD45RO+) T cells sorted from blood. The receptors derive from a woman aged 18-35 years in good health.

This clonotype was seen ten or more times. The chain employs TRBV20-1 and TRBJ1-2; no definite D call. This CDR3 is built from 13 residues. V shed 6 bases and J shed 2 bases, with 13 bases lying between them. Germline CDR1 reads DFQATT; CDR2 reads SNEGSKA (reference sequence). This CDR3 reads CSAPLGTNYGYTF. In DNA form, the CDR3 reads TGCAGTGCCCCTTTGGGAACAAACTATGGCTACACCTTC.

The table lists this clonotype with a few counts. J is TRBJ2-1 and V is TRBV20-1; TRBD2 might be the D (6 bases). The CDR3 spans 13 residues. CDR1 and CDR2 from the germline V gene are DFQATT and SNEGSKA (reference sequence). Trimming cost V 2 bases and J 9 bases, with 14 bases left between them. CDR3 amino acids: CSARYGAEGEQFF. CDR3 nucleotide sequence: TGCAGTGCTAGATATGGGGCGGAGGGTGAGCAGTTCTTC.

This clonotype was counted only a few times. The chain carries TRBV28 and TRBJ1-4; the D gene is possibly TRBD1 (6 bases). Germline V gene sequence: CDR1 MDHEN, CDR2 SYDVKM. Trimming took 4 bases from V and 14 from J, leaving 11 bases between them. This CDR3 spans 11 amino acids. The chain's CDR3 is CASSWGGRLFF. The CDR3 DNA reads as TGTGCCAGCAGTTGGGGGGGCAGGCTGTTTTTT. Together with reference TRBV28 and TRBJ1-4, the CDR3 gives the full variable domain: DVKVTQSSRYLVKRTGEKVFLECVQDMDHENMFWYRQDPGLGLRLIYFSYDVKMKEKGDIPEGYSVSREKKERFSLILESASTNQTSMYLCASSWGGRLFFGSGTQLSVL.

This clonotype was observed many times. This chain uses TRBV20-1 with TRBJ1-2; D not resolved. V gave up 2 bases and J gave up 0 bases, with 13 bases separating them. Germline V gene data show CDR1 as DFQATT and CDR2 as SNEGSKA (reference sequence). This CDR3 has 15 residues. In DNA form, the CDR3 reads TGCAGTGCTAGAACCGTACACCAAACTAACTATGGCTACACCTTC. This sequence encodes CSARTVHQTNYGYTF.

This chain links TRBV28 with TRBJ2-7; perhaps TRBD2 as D (5 bases). Germline CDR1 is MDHEN and CDR2 is SYDVKM. This CDR3 has 12 amino acids. The V gene lost 5 bases and the J gene lost 4 bases, with 9 bases spanning the gap. The CDR3 is CASSLSGYEQYV. The CDR3 DNA follows: TGTGCCAGCAGTCTGAGCGGTTACGAGCAGTACGTC.